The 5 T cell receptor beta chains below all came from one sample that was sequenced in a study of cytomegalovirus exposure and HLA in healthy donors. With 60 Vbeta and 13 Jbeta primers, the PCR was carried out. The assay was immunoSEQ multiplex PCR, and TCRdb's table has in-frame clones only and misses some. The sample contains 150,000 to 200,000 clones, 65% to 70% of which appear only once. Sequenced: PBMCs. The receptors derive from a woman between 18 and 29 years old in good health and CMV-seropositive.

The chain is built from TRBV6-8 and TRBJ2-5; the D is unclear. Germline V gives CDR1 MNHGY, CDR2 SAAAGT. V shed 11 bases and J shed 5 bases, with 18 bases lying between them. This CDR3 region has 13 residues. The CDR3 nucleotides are TGTGCCGTAGAGTCGCACGTCTTTGAGACCCAGTACTTC. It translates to CAVESHVFETQYF.

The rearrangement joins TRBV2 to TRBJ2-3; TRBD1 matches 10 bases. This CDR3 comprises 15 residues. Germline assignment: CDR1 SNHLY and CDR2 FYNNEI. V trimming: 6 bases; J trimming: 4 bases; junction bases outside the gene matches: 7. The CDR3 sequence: CASSNRDRGPDTQYF. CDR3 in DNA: TGTGCCAGCAGCAACCGGGACAGGGGCCCAGATACGCAGTATTTT.

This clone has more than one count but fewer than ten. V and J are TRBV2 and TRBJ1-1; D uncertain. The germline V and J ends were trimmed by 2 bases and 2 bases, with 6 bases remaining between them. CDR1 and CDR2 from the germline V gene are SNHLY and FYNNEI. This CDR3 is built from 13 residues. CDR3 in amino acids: CASSETTNTEAFF. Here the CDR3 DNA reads TGTGCCAGCAGTGAAACAACAAACACTGAAGCTTTCTTT.

CDR3 bases: TGTGCCAGCTTACAATCGGCCGGGACAGGGCCGTCGCAAGCTTTCTTT. Amino acid sequence: CASLQSAGTGPSQAFF. The rearrangement links TRBV18 to TRBJ1-1, with 9 positions matching TRBD1. Germline loops: CDR1 KGHSH, CDR2 LQKENI. Trimming removed 7 bases from V and 9 bases from J; junction bases left unmatched: 18. The CDR3 runs 16 residues.

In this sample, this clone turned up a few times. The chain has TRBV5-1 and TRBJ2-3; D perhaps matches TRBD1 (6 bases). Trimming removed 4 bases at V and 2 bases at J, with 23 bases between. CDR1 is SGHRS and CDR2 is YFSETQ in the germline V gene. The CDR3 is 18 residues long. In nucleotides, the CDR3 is TGCGCCAGCAGCCCGGTGGGGGCATACAGCCTTTTCACAGATACGCAGTATTTT. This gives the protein CASSPVGAYSLFTDTQYF. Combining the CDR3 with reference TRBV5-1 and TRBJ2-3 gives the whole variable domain KAGVTQTPRYLIKTRGQQVTLSCSPISGHRSVSWYQQTPGQGLQFLFEYFSETQRNKGNFPGRFSGRQFSNSRSEMNVSTLELGDSALYLCASSPVGAYSLFTDTQYFGPGTRLTVL.